This TCR beta chain was captured in a study of blood T cell repertoires in COVID-19. Study-wide background: The analysed material was cDNA or gDNA that came from T cells, B-cell-depleted T cells, or PBMCs.

Study processing details: Nucleated cell number was recorded as an estimate derived from reference gene primer amplification. Clones were sequenced by immunoSEQ multiplex PCR, and TCRdb holds only the in-frame ones, with some missing. V and J calls and clone size are those listed in that table; D and trimming were worked out from the DNA. The sample records a few hundred thousand clones, about four fifths being singletons. Recovery among Cohort 3 donors was established by two negative PCRs, clearance, or symptom resolution. This clonotype was sampled from a man between 50 and 59 years old who had recovered from COVID-19. The sequencing input was PBMCs or T cells enriched from blood (not recorded which).

In DNA, the CDR3 is TGTGCCAGCAGCCATGAGGGGGCAAGTAATTCACCCCTCCACTTT. This translates into CASSHEGASNSPLHF. J is TRBJ1-6 and V is TRBV4-2; TRBD1 agrees at 7 bases. CDR3 length equals 15 residues. The V and J ends lost 3 bases and 6 bases, in that order; junction bases with no gene match: 5. Germline values: CDR1 LGHNA, CDR2 YNFKEQ.